This entry concerns a single T cell receptor beta chain. Its antigen is not identified. Generated by immunoSEQ multiplex PCR, the TCRdb table keeps only in-frame clones and is missing some. The table shows about 22,000 clones, with just under 95% occurring only once. Germline CDR1 SGHRS, CDR2 YFSETQ. Between the trimmed V and J ends, which lost 0 bases and 3 bases, there was a span of 11 bases. The length of the CDR3 is 15 residues. The data stem from a study of T cell repertoires and Cas9 in healthy adults. On the study more broadly: SpCas9-reactive CD4 and CD8 T cells were characterized for potency, cytotoxicity and lineage.

Study-level results: Reportedly, SpCas9-reactive effector T cell proliferation and function were mitigated by SpCas9-reactive Tregs in vitro.

The sequence came from a human donor in good health. Sequencing was carried out using CD4+ effector T cells (CD127+, CD25-, CD137-, CD154-) from PBMCs; culture status not recorded. This chain uses TRBV5-1 with TRBJ2-3; a possible D gene is TRBD2 (5 bases). CDR3 sequence: CASSLGVRGTDTQYF. In nucleotides, the CDR3 is TGCGCCAGCAGCTTGGGGGTCCGGGGAACAGATACGCAGTATTTT.